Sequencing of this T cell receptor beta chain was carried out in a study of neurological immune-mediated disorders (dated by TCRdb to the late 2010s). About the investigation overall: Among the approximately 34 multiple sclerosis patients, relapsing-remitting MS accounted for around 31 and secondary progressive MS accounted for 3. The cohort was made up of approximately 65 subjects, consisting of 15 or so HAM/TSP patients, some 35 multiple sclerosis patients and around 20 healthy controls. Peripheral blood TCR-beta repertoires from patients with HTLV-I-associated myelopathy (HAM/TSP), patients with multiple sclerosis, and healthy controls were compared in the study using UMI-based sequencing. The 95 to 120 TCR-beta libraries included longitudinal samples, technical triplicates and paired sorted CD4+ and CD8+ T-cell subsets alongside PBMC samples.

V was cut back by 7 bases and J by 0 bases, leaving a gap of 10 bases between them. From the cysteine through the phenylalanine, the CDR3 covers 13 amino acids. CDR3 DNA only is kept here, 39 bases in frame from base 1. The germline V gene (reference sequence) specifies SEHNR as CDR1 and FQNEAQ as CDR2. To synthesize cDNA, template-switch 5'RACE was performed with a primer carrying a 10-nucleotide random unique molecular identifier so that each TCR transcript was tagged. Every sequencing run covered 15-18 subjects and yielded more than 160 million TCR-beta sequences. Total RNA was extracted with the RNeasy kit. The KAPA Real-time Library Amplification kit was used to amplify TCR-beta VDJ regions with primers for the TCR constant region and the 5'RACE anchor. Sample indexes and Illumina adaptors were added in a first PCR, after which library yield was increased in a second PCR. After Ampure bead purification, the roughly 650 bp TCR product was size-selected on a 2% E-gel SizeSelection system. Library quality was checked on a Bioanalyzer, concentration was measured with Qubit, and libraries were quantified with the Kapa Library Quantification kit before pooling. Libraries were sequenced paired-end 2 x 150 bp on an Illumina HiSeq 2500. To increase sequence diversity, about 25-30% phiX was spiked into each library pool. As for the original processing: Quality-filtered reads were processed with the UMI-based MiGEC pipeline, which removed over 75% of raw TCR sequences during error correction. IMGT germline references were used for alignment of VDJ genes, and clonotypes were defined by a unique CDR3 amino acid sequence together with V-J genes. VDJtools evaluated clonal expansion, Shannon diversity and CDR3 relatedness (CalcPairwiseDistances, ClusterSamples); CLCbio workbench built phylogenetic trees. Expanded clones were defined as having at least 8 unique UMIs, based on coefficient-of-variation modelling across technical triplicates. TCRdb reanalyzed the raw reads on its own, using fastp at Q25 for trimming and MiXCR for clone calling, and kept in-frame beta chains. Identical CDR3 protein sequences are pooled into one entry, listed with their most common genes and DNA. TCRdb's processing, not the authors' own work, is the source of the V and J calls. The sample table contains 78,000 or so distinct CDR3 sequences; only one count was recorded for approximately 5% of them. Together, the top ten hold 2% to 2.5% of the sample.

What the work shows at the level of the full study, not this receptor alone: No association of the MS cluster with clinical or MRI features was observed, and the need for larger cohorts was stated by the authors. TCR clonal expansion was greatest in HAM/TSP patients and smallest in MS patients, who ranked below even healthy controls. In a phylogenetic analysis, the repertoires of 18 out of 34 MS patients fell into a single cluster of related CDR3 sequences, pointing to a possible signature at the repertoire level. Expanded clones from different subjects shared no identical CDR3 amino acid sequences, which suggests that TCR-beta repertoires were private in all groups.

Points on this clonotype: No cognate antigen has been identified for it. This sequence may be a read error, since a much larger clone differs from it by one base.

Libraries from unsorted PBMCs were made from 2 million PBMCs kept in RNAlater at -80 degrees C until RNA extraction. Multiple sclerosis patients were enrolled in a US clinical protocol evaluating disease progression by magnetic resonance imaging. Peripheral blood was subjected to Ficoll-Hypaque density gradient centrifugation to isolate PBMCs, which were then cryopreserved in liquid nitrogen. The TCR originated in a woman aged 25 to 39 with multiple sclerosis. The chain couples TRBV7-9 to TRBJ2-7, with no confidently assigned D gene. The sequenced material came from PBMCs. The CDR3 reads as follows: CASTQMYSYEQYF. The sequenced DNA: TGTGCCAGCACCCAGATGTACTCCTACGAGCAGTACTTC.